This entry describes one T cell receptor beta chain. The data were obtained in a study of identical twins. TCRdb analysed the 5' RACE reads with MiXCR anew, one entry per CDR3 protein. The data hold 1.5 million to 2 million distinct CDR3 sequences, with less than 35% observed a single time. This CDR3 region has 14 residues. V was clipped by 4 bases and J by 8 bases; unmatched bases: 7. The germline V gene encodes CDR1 SGHRS and CDR2 YFSETQ. The gene calls are TRBV5-1 and TRBJ1-4, with 8 bases that match TRBD1. The receptor was derived from a newborn girl in good health. Sequenced input: cord blood. The CDR3 region is CASSQGQGEEKLFF. The CDR3 DNA reads TGCGCCAGCAGCCAAGGACAGGGCGAGGAAAAACTGTTTTTT.